The TCR beta chain under discussion was sequenced for a study of T-cell reconstitution after alpha-beta-depleted transplantation in children. The CDR3 loop spans 11 amino acids. The germline V gene encodes CDR1 DFQATT and CDR2 SNEGSKA (reference sequence). Trimming took 7 bases from V and 3 from J; bases not matched to a gene: 2. This clonotype came up a few times. Construction of the TCRbeta library involved unique molecular identifiers. TCRdb re-analysed the PCR reads in MiXCR, keeping a single row per CDR3 protein. The sample has nearly 400,000 distinct CDR3 sequences, roughly 20% seen once. The TCR sequence derives from a human donor who donated a stem cell graft to a child with acute myeloid leukemia. The chain employs TRBV20-1 and TRBJ1-2; 7 bases map to TRBD1. Source: PBMCs from the stem cell graft donor, taken from the stem cell graft. In nucleotides, the CDR3 is TGCAGTGTTGGACAGGACTATGGCTACACCTTC. It yields the protein CSVGQDYGYTF.